Sequencing of this TCR beta chain was carried out in a study of T-cell memory formation after mild COVID-19. Study as a whole: TCR clusters were largely donor specific.

Study-wide findings and caveats: CD4+ clones that contracted lay mainly in CM and EM; CD8+ ones lay in EMRA. A balance of CD4 and CD8 characterized clones contracting day 15 to 85, whereas later expanders leaned CD4+.

The CDR3 runs to 17 residues. With V trimmed by 0 bases and J by 2 bases, 8 bases remained unmatched. Germline assignment: CDR1 SGHRS and CDR2 YFSETQ. The authors produced TCR alpha and TCR beta cDNA libraries with sample barcodes and UMIs by 5'RACE using constant-segment primers. TCRdb re-called the 5' RACE reads through MiXCR, storing one row per CDR3 protein. Here the sample spans around 320,000 distinct CDR3 sequences, around 28% being singletons. With respect to this clonotype: The antigen remains unidentified.

The sample consisted of PBMCs or a T cell subset sorted from them (not recorded which). The rearrangement links TRBV5-1 to TRBJ2-5; 9 bases match TRBD2. The sequence was collected from an adult woman who had mild COVID-19 (a few samples of this study predate the infection). Cell type and time point are not known. The CDR3 protein is CASSLGGTSSTQETQYF. As DNA, the CDR3 is TGCGCCAGCAGCTTGGGGGGGACTAGCTCGACTCAAGAGACCCAGTACTTC.